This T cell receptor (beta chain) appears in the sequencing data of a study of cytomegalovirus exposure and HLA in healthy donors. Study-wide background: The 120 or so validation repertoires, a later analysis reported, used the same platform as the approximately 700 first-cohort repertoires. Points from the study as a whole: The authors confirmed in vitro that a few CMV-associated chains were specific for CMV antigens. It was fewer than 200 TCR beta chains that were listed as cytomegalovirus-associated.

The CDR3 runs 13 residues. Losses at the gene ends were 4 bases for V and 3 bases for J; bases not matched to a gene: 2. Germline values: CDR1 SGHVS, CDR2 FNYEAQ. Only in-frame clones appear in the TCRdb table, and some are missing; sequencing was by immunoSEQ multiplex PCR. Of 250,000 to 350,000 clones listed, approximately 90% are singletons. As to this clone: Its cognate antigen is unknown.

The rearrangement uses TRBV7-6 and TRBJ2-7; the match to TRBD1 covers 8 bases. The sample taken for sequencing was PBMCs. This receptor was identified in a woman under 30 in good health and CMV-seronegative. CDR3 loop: CASSWTGSYEQYF. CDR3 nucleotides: TGTGCCAGCAGCTGGACAGGGAGCTACGAGCAGTACTTC.